A few counts support the clone carrying this T cell receptor beta chain. Its antigen is not identified. V was cut by 5 bases and J by 1 base, with 5 bases left in between. The CDR3 consists of 12 residues. Germline assignment: CDR1 SEHNR and CDR2 FQNEAQ (reference sequence). Clones were read by immunoSEQ multiplex PCR, and TCRdb kept only the in-frame ones, dropping some. The table shows 9,500 to 10,000 clones, with 64% occurring only once. The data belong to a study of early stage breast cancer tumors. Turning to the study itself: Of around 15 invasive breast tumors, approximately 11 were hormone receptor-positive, HER2-negative. Study-level findings and limits: Unsorted bulk genomic DNA sequencing lacked pairing and functional marker data. Comparing each tissue with blood distinguished tumor from normal in about 90% of the 16 patients.

The specimen sequenced was breast tumor tissue. This chain connects TRBV7-9 to TRBJ1-1; D call uncertain. This clonotype originated in a person in their sixties or seventies with breast cancer. CDR3 protein: CASSPQNTEAFF. The CDR3 nucleotides read TGTGCCAGCAGCCCACAGAACACTGAAGCTTTCTTT. Looking up the rest from reference TRBV7-9 and TRBJ1-1 gives the full variable domain: DTGVSQNPRHKITKRGQNVTFRCDPISEHNRLYWYRQTLGQGPEFLTYFQNEAQLEKSRLLSDRFSAERPKGSFSTLEIQRTEQGDSAMYLCASSPQNTEAFFGQGTRLTVV.